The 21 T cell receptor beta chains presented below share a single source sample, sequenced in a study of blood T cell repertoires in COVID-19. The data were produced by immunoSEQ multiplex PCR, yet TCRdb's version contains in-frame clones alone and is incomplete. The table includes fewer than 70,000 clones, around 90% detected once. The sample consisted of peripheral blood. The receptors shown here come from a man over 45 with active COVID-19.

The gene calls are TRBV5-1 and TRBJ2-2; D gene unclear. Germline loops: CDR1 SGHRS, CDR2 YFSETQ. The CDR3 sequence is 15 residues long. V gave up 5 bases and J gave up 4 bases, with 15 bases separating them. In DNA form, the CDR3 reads TGCGCCAGCAGTGACCGCGCAGGTGGCACCGGGGAGCTGTTTTTT. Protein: CASSDRAGGTGELFF.

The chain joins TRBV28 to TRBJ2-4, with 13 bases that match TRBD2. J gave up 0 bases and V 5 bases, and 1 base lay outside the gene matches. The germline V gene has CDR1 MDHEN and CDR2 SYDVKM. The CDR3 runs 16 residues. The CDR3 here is CASSRTSGGAKNIQYF. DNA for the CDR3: TGTGCCAGCAGTCGGACTAGCGGGGGAGCCAAAAACATTCAGTACTTC.

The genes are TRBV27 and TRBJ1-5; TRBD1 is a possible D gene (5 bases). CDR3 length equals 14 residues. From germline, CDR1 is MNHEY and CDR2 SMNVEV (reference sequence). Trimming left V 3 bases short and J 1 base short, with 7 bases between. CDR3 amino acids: CASSFGGSNQPQHF. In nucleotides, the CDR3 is TGTGCCAGCAGTTTTGGGGGGAGCAATCAGCCCCAGCATTTT.

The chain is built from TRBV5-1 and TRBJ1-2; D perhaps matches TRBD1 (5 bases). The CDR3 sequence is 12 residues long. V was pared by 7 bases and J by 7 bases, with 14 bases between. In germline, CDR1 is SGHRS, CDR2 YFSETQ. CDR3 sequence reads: CASAGGGIGYTF. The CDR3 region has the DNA TGCGCCAGCGCCGGCGGGGGGATTGGCTACACCTTC.

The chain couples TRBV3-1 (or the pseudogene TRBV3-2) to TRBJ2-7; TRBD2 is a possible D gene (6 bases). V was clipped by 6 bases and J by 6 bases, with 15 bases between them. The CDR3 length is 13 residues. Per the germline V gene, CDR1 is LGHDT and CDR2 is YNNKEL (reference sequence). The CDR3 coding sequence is TGTGCCAGCAGTAGGGGACTTGGGCCCGAGCAGTACTTC. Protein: CASSRGLGPEQYF.

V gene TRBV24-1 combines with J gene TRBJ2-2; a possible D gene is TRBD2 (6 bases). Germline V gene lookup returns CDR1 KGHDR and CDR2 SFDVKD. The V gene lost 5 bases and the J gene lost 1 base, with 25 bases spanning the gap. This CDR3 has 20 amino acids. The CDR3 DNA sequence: TGTGCCACCAGTGCTGTAAGGGGTAAGGGAGGAGGACTGAACACCGGGGAGCTGTTTTTT. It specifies CATSAVRGKGGGLNTGELFF.

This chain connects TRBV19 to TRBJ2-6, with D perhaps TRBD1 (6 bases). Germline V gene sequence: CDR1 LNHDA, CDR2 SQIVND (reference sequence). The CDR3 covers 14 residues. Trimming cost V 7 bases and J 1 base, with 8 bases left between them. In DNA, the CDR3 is TGTGCCAGTACCGACAGGTCTGGGGCCAACGTCCTGACTTTC. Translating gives CASTDRSGANVLTF.

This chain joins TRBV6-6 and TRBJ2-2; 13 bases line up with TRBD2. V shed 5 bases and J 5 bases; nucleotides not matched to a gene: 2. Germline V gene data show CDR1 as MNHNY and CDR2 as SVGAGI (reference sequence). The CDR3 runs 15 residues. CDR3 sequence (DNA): TGTGCCAGCAGTGCGGGACTAGCGGGAACCGGGGAGCTGTTTTTT. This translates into CASSAGLAGTGELFF.

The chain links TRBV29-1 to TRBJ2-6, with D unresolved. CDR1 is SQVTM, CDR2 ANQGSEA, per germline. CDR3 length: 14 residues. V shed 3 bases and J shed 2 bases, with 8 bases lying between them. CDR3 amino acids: CSVDADTGANVLTF. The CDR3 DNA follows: TGCAGCGTTGACGCAGACACTGGGGCCAACGTCCTGACTTTC.

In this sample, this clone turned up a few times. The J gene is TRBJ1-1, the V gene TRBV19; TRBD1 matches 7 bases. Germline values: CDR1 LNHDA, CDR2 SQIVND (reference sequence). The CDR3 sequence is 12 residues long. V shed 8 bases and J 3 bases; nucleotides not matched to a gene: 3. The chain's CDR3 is CASRDSYTEAFF. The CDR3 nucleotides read TGTGCCAGTCGGGACAGTTACACTGAAGCTTTCTTT. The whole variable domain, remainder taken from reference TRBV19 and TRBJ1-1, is DGGITQSPKYLFRKEGQNVTLSCEQNLNHDAMYWYRQDPGQGLRLIYYSQIVNDFQKGDIAEGYSVSREKKESFPLTVTSAQKNPTAFYLCASRDSYTEAFFGQGTRLTVV.

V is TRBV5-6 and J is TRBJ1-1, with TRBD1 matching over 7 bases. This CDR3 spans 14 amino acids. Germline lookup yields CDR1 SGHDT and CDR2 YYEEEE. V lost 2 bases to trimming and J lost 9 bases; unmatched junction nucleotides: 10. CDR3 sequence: CASSFATGTAKAFF. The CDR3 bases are TGTGCCAGCAGCTTCGCCACCGGGACAGCTAAAGCTTTCTTT.

This CDR3 is CASSLATSLADTQYF. The CDR3 bases are TGCGCCAGCAGCTTGGCGACTAGCTTGGCAGATACGCAGTATTTT. V and J are TRBV5-1 and TRBJ2-3; 7 bases line up with TRBD2. Unmatched junction bases numbered 5, after V lost 0 bases and J lost 4 bases. CDR3 length: 15 amino acids. The germline gives CDR1 SGHRS, CDR2 YFSETQ.

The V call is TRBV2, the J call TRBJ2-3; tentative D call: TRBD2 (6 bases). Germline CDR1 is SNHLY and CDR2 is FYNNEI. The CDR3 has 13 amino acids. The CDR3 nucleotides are TGTGCGACCCGGGCTAGCGGCACAGATACGCAGTATTTT. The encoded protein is CATRASGTDTQYF.

The CDR3 loop is CASSPPDRDSSYEQYF. The DNA of the CDR3 is TGTGCCAGCAGCCCCCCGGACAGGGATAGCTCCTACGAGCAGTACTTC. The rearrangement links TRBV7-9 to TRBJ2-7; 8 nucleotides line up with TRBD1. The CDR3 runs to 16 residues. In germline, CDR1 is SEHNR, CDR2 FQNEAQ (reference sequence). The V and J ends lost 5 bases and 0 bases, in that order; junction bases with no gene match: 9.

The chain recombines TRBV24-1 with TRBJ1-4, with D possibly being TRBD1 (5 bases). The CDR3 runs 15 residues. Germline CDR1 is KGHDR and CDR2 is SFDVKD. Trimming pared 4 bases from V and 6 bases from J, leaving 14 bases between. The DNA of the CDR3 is TGTGCCACCAGTGACTCCGACAGTAACCATGAAAAACTGTTTTTT. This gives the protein CATSDSDSNHEKLFF.

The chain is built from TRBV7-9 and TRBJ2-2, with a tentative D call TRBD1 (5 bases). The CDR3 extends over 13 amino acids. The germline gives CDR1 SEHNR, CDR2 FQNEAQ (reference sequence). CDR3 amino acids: CVQEYGDTGELFF. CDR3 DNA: TGTGTACAGGAATATGGGGACACCGGGGAGCTGTTTTTT.

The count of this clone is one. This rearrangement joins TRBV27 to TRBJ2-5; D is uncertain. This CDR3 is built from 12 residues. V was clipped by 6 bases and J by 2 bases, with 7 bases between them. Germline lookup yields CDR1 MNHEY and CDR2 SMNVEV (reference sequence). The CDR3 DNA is TGTGCCAGCAGCAACGGTCAAGAGACCCAGTACTTC. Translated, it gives CASSNGQETQYF.

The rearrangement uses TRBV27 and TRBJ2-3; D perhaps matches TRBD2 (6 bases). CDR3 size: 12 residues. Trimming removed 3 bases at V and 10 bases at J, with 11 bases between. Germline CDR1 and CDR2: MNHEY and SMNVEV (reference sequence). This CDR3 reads CASSFGSVAQYF. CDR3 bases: TGTGCCAGCAGTTTCGGGAGTGTTGCGCAGTATTTT.

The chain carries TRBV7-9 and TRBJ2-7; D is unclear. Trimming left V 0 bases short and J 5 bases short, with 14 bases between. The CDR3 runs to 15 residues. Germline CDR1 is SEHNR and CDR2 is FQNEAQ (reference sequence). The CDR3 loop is CASSLASGTVNEQYF. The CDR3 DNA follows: TGTGCCAGCAGCTTAGCGTCAGGAACAGTGAACGAGCAGTACTTC.

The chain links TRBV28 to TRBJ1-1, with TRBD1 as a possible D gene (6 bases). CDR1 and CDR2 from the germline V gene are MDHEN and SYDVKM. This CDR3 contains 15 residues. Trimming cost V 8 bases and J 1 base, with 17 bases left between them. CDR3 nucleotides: TGTGCCAGCGGCGTCCGGGGGGCTTCGAACACTGAAGCTTTCTTT. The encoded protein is CASGVRGASNTEAFF.

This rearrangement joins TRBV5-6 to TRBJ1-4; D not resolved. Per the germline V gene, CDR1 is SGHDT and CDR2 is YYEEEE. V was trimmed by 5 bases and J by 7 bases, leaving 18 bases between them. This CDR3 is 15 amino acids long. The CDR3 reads CASRREGVNIEKLFF. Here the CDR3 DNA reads TGTGCCAGCAGACGGGAGGGAGTAAATATTGAAAAACTGTTTTTT.